This T cell receptor beta chain was found in a study of cytomegalovirus exposure and HLA in healthy donors (dated by TCRdb to about 2017). About the study as a whole: An earlier analysis of approximately 550 of the donors reported about 250 Gb of sequence data and 117 million unique TCR beta sequences from some 180 million T cells. An early release covering approximately 600 HLA-typed donors comprised about 290 gigabases of sequencing data and tens of millions of unique TCR sequences. The genetic ancestry cluster associated with self-reported Caucasian donors included 81% of the 398 genotyped donors. The study was designed to test whether signatures of past pathogen exposure could be identified by cataloging public T cell receptors. Using immunosequencing, the study profiled T cell repertoires from 666 subjects and related those repertoires to cytomegalovirus serostatus. In addition to the first cohort of approximately 670 subjects, a separate validation cohort of about 120 different subjects was used. The study combined high-throughput TCR immunosequencing, statistical association of individual TCRs with disease status, and machine learning to predict cytomegalovirus infection status. To study patterns of TCR occurrence, a later analysis re-analyzed previously published TCR beta repertoires from hundreds of donors and added high-resolution HLA genotyping. In the later analysis, no new phenotypic data were used to find candidate immune exposures; instead, reliance was placed on TCR beta sequences and their occurrence across donors. An earlier analysis of 587 of the donors used high-throughput TCR beta sequencing to judge whether each TCR beta V gene segment behaved as functional or pseudogenic. Donor age, sex, ethnicity and CMV serostatus were collected together with the repertoire data. In a later genetic analysis, genome-wide SNP genotypes for about 65% of the 666 donors were used, and that subset was treated as a discovery cohort. Every repertoire in the discovery cohort had been generated on one and the same sequencing platform. Both class I and class II loci were covered by HLA typing, at four-digit resolution. The number of donors typed differed by locus, with roughly 629-640 for A, B, C, DRB1 and DQB1, roughly 550 for DQA1, some 570 for DPA1, and 450 to 480 for DPB1. About five DR-DQ haplotypes were handled as single units for association and clustering, since linkage in the cohort was strong. Among some 400 genotyped donors of the cohort, an average of about 240,000 unique TCR beta nucleotide sequences were sequenced per donor, around 20% of them non-productive.

The CDR3 holds 17 amino acids from the cysteine to the phenylalanine. The sequence is cut down to CDR3 DNA, 51 bases in frame from base 1. CDR1 and CDR2, looked up from the germline V gene, are MGHRA and YSYEKL. Relative to germline, V is missing 0 bases and J is missing 0 bases, with 7 bases of the junction outside any gene match. Library prep was done by the immunoSEQ multiplex PCR assay. For the multiplex PCR, a mixture combining 60 forward primers for TCR Vbeta segments and 13 reverse primers for TCR Jbeta segments was used. A multiplex PCR assay on genomic DNA amplified the CDR3 region of rearranged TCR beta genes. On the Illumina HiSeq System, the amplified TCR beta libraries were sequenced as 87-base-pair reads. In the authors' own workflow: In a later analysis, tens of millions of unique TCR beta chains were counted across the roughly 670 repertoires, and roughly 9.9 million of these chains were shared by at least two donors. Raw reads were error-corrected and collapsed into unique sequences by a nearest-neighbor algorithm in which closely related sequences were merged to remove PCR and sequencing errors. To assign V, D and J gene segments, CDR3 sequences were aligned to IMGT reference sequences. For a sequence to be retained, a match of at least six nucleotides was required to both a V gene segment and a J gene segment. Rearrangements were called productive when the CDR3 lacked stop codons and stayed in frame with V and J; all others were non-productive. CDR3 was defined according to IMGT convention as the region running from the second conserved V-encoded cysteine to the conserved J-encoded phenylalanine. The earlier analysis of 550 to 650 of the donors excluded any sequence lacking an unambiguous match to a single V gene segment. An earlier analysis of a few hundred of the donors classified V segments as functional when productive rearrangements were above 56.7% and as segregating when the standard deviation between donors was above 5%. A statistical classification framework was developed to diagnose cytomegalovirus status using the catalog of TCR beta chain sequences. In a later analysis, TCR nucleotide sequences were compared against IMGT/GENE-DB human TR gene sequences so that V and J genes could be assigned. In a later analysis, CDR3 sequences and most-parsimonious VDJ recombination scenarios were assigned using the TCRdist pipeline. In a later analysis, each TCR beta chain was defined by its CDR3 amino acid sequence together with its V-gene family, and reads lacking a unique V-gene family were excluded. A later analysis removed 500 to 650 highly shared, low-generation-probability nucleotide sequences to deal with suspected cross-contamination and a sequencing artifact. In a later analysis, a clonal expansion index for each public chain was calculated from normalized within-repertoire ranks of inferred template counts. In a later analysis, generation probabilities were computed using a VDJ recombination model fitted to out-of-frame rearrangements, and the results were checked against IGoR. Hypergeometric tests were used in a later analysis to score TCR-TCR, TCR-HLA and TCR-CMV co-occurrence, with a repertoire-size bias correction applied to the TCR pairs. To estimate false discovery rates, a later analysis permuted the HLA or CMV assignments 20 times. In a later analysis, co-occurring TCRs were grouped using DBSCAN, with TCRdist sequence similarity added in when clustering inside HLA-allele-positive subsets. For co-occurrence clustering, repertoires with fewer than 30,000 or more than 120,000 public chains were excluded, along with roughly 5 repertoires with anomalous nucleotide sharing. The table was pulled from immuneACCESS by TCRdb, which kept in-frame rearrangements only. Such tables lose some clones; where checked, under half of the loss comes from unresolved V genes, and the rest has no known cause. V, J and clone size reflect that table, while D and trimming were determined from the DNA. The sample has approximately 60,000 clones on record, just under 85% of them singletons. The ten largest account for around 1.7% of the sample.

Comments on this clone: Its binding antigen is unknown. No quality values exist for individual bases; no much larger clone is one base distant.

The paper's findings and limits, for the study overall: In vitro tests confirmed that a few of the cytomegalovirus-associated TCR beta chains recognize cytomegalovirus antigens. Across donors, most TCR sequences were observed very rarely, whereas some public TCRs were present in many individuals. An association between a missense DCLRE1C variant and V-gene and J-gene trimming of TCR beta chains was found in a later genetic analysis and replicated in an independent cohort. Because HLA typing was missing for some donors at each locus, association tests included only the typed subset. Because counts were too low, fewer than 20 rarely observed V segments, including chromosome 9 orphons, were excluded from the earlier analysis of roughly 580 of the donors. Cytomegalovirus status was reported to be diagnosed by the classifier with high specificity and sensitivity in both the original and validation cohorts. The 87-base-pair reads could not distinguish some IMGT-functional V segments, including TRBV6-2 and TRBV6-3, so those segments were excluded. The authors suggested that the approach could potentially be generalized to other disease states and immunological phenotypes. According to a later genetic analysis, donors in an Asian-associated ancestry cluster had fewer N-insertions in productive TCRs than the approximately 710-donor mean. In an earlier analysis of several hundred of the donors, most TCR beta V segments were observed in productive rearrangements about 87% or about 30% of the time, broadly matching IMGT annotations. A cluster of highly shared sequence variants was judged likely to represent a technical artifact of the sequencing pipeline. In a later analysis, most CMV-associated TCR beta chains were found to appear HLA-restricted, with HLA associations seemingly driven largely by CMV exposure. The study gave a list of roughly 150 TCR beta chains associated with cytomegalovirus. According to a later analysis, TCR association rates differed among HLA loci, with DRB1 alleles showing the most associated TCRs and HLA-C alleles showing the fewest. A later analysis found that HLA-associated TCR beta chains were more clonally expanded and had lower generation probabilities than equally common non-associated chains. A later analysis associated about 16,000 TCR beta sequences with specific HLA alleles at a false discovery rate of 0.05. Correlated functional status among segregating V segments might be attributable to linkage disequilibrium, but an unknown experimental factor could not be ruled out. Roughly uniform sequencing depth across donors was assumed in presence/absence analyses, although this assumption may not hold. According to a later analysis, parvovirus B19, influenza, CMV and Epstein-Barr virus appeared linked to several top co-occurrence clusters. A further reported finding was that TCR beta sequences accurately predicted the HLA-A and HLA-B alleles for most subjects in the first cohort. When HLA alleles, especially DR and DQ, strongly co-occurred, attributing TCR associations to individual alleles was difficult. In this cohort, only TCR beta chains were sequenced, and detectable features were limited by the absence of alpha or paired-chain data. For the cohort, immune exposure information was limited to CMV serostatus.

The cohort consisted of hundreds of healthy bone marrow donors. At the time of sampling, all cohort members were nominally healthy, though unrecorded immune exposures were likely present. The donor was CMV seronegative and was included in the group of over 300 seronegative cohort members. Each donor provided a peripheral blood sample, and peripheral blood mononuclear cells were used for TCR beta sequencing. Genomic DNA extraction from the blood cell samples was performed with the Qiagen DNeasy Blood Extraction Kit. The origin of this receptor is a man aged 35 to 55 in good health and CMV-seronegative. The sequenced sample consisted of PBMCs. The sequence joins TRBV4-1 to TRBJ2-5; 7 middle bases align to TRBD1. The CDR3 region: CASSQDRARGYQETQYF. The DNA sequence follows: TGCGCCAGCAGCCAAGATAGGGCCAGGGGGTACCAAGAGACCCAGTACTTC.